The rows below give T cell receptor beta chains drawn from one sample of a study of shared clonotypes between healthy human individuals. Some clones are missing from TCRdb's copy, which holds only in-frame ones; the method was immunoSEQ multiplex PCR. The sample lists over a million clones; 95% to 97% were seen once. Sequenced material: naive CD4+ T cells sorted from blood. The origin of the receptors is a man under 40 in good health. The CDR3 runs from the conserved cysteine through the conserved F or W. A D gene is named only where the DNA matches it firmly. Size is stated for part of the rows, as once, few or many counts, or as a class when the clone is expanded.

size,V,D,J,length,DNA,CDR3
.,TRBV6-4,TRBD2,TRBJ2-1,15,TGTGCCAGCAGTGTTAGCGGGAGGGCCTTGGATGAGCAGTTCTTC,CASSVSGRALDEQFF
.,TRBV29-1,.,TRBJ2-1,10,TGCAGCGTTGGTGGGAGTGAGCAGTTCTTC,CSVGGSEQFF
.,TRBV6-6,.,TRBJ2-7,14,TGTGCCAGCAGGGGGCTAGCGCTCCTGGGCGAGCAGTACTTC,CASRGLALLGEQYF
.,TRBV10-3,.,TRBJ2-7,15,TGTGCCATCAGTGGGACGGGACAAGTGGTCTACGAGCAGTACTTC,CAISGTGQVVYEQYF
.,TRBV5-4,.,TRBJ2-2,15,TGTGCCAGCAGCTTACAGGGCTTTAGCACCGGGGAGCTGTTTTTT,CASSLQGFSTGELFF
.,TRBV20-1,.,TRBJ2-5,10,TGCAGTGCTACCCAAGAGACCCAGTACTTC,CSATQETQYF
.,TRBV19,.,TRBJ2-7,15,TGTGCCAGTAGTCGAACGACAGGGGACTACTACGAGCAGTACTTC,CASSRTTGDYYEQYF
.,TRBV7-8,TRBD2,TRBJ2-1,15,TGTGCCAGCAGTCAAGCGGGAGGACGCTACAATGAGCAGTTCTTC,CASSQAGGRYNEQFF
.,TRBV25-1,.,TRBJ2-1,14,TGTGCCAGCAGGGACAGAAGGTCCTACAATGAGCAGTTCTTC,CASRDRRSYNEQFF
once,TRBV28,.,TRBJ2-6,14,TGTGCCAGCAGTTTACGTTCTGGGGCCAACGTCCTGACTTTC,CASSLRSGANVLTF
.,TRBV5-1,.,TRBJ2-1,14,TGCGCCAGCAGCTTGCGGCGGGCCGACAATGAGCAGTTCTTC,CASSLRRADNEQFF
once,TRBV11-2,.,TRBJ2-1,18,TGTGCCAGCAGCGGGTCCGGTGGGAGGTTTCGTTGGGCGGATGAGCAGTTCTTC,CASSGSGGRFRWADEQFF
.,TRBV7-2,.,TRBJ1-4,18,TGTGCCAGCAGCTTAAGGATGGGTGGTGTTGCAACTAATGAAAAACTGTTTTTT,CASSLRMGGVATNEKLFF
once,TRBV5-1,TRBD1,TRBJ1-2,20,TGCGCCAGCAGCTTGCTCCATAACTTGGGACAGGGGGCGCTGGGTGATGGCTACACCTTC,CASSLLHNLGQGALGDGYTF
.,TRBV18,TRBD2,TRBJ2-5,14,TGTGCCAGCTCACCAACGGGGGGACAAGAGACCCAGTACTTC,CASSPTGGQETQYF
.,TRBV6-5,.,TRBJ2-7,13,TGTGCCAGCAGTCAGGGTCAAACCTACGAGCAGTACTTC,CASSQGQTYEQYF
.,TRBV15,TRBD2,TRBJ2-1,16,TGTGCCACCAGCAGACCCGAAAGCGGGAGGGGCAATGAGCAGTTCTTC,CATSRPESGRGNEQFF
.,TRBV9,.,TRBJ1-1,15,TGTGCCAGCAGCGTAGACCTCGGATTGAACACTGAAGCTTTCTTT,CASSVDLGLNTEAFF
.,TRBV6-5,.,TRBJ2-1,14,TGTGCCAGCAGCCAGCAGGGACAATACAATGAGCAGTTCTTC,CASSQQGQYNEQFF
.,TRBV19,TRBD1,TRBJ1-5,16,TGTGCCAGTATAAGGACAGGGGCAGATAGCAATCAGCCCCAGCATTTT,CASIRTGADSNQPQHF
.,TRBV18,.,TRBJ1-3,16,TGTGCCAGCTCACCACCCCCGGGTGCTCCTGGAAACACCATATATTTT,CASSPPPGAPGNTIYF
.,TRBV5-1,.,TRBJ2-5,14,TGCGCCAGCAGCTTGTCACGGACAGAGGGGACCCAGTACTTC,CASSLSRTEGTQYF
.,TRBV7-8,.,TRBJ2-7,13,TGTGCCAGCAGCCGGACAGAGACCTACGAGCAGTACTTC,CASSRTETYEQYF
once,TRBV7-2,.,TRBJ2-2,15,TGTGCCAGCAGCTTAGTGCGGGGGAACACCGGGGAGCTGTTTTTT,CASSLVRGNTGELFF
.,TRBV5-6,.,TRBJ1-4,16,TGTGCCAGCAGCTTGGGCGGGAGCCCAACTAATGAAAAACTGTTTTTT,CASSLGGSPTNEKLFF
few,TRBV28,TRBD1,TRBJ1-2,16,TGTGCCAGCAGTTTAAGACAGGGCCAAGCTAACTATGGCTACACCTTC,CASSLRQGQANYGYTF
once,TRBV19,.,TRBJ1-4,14,TGTGCCAGTAGTATGAGCGCAACTAATGAAAAACTGTTTTTT,CASSMSATNEKLFF
.,TRBV5-1,.,TRBJ2-6,15,TGCGCCAGCAGCGGTTCCGGGGCTGGGGCCAACGTCCTGACTTTC,CASSGSGAGANVLTF
.,TRBV6-1,.,TRBJ1-4,12,TGTGCCAGCACCGGATTTAATGAAAAACTGTTTTTT,CASTGFNEKLFF
.,TRBV2,.,TRBJ2-5,14,TGTGCCAGCAGTGGCGGGACCTACCAAGAGACCCAGTACTTC,CASSGGTYQETQYF
.,TRBV5-1,.,TRBJ2-1,13,TGCGCCAGCAGCTTGGAAAGGCGCAATGAGCAGTTCTTC,CASSLERRNEQFF
.,TRBV9,.,TRBJ2-5,14,TGTGCCAGCAGCTCTGGACCGTACCAAGAGACCCAGTACTTC,CASSSGPYQETQYF
.,TRBV10-3,TRBD2,TRBJ2-7,14,TGTGCCATCAGTGAAGGGGACGGGACTAAAAAGCAGTACTTC,CAISEGDGTKKQYF
.,TRBV30,.,TRBJ2-3,15,TGTGCCTGGAGTATCCAAGGGCTCCGAACAGATACGCAGTATTTT,CAWSIQGLRTDTQYF
.,TRBV21-1,.,TRBJ1-2,14,TGTGCCAGCAGCAAAGTAGGGACAGGCTATGGCTACACCTTC,CASSKVGTGYGYTF
.,TRBV28,.,TRBJ2-1,14,TGTGCCAGCAGGAGACTCTTACCTTACAATGAGCAGTTCTTC,CASRRLLPYNEQFF
.,TRBV4-1,TRBD1,TRBJ2-7,17,TGCGCCAGCAGCCTAGCCTTAGGGACAGGGGCTCCTCACGAGCAGTACTTC,CASSLALGTGAPHEQYF
.,TRBV28,TRBD2,TRBJ2-3,17,TGTGCCAGCAGTTTAAGGGGACTAGCGGATAAAACAGATACGCAGTATTTT,CASSLRGLADKTDTQYF
.,TRBV21-1,.,TRBJ1-2,12,TGTGCCAGCAGCAAGACGGTCTATGGCTACACCTTC,CASSKTVYGYTF
.,TRBV9,.,TRBJ2-7,14,TGTGCCAGCAGCGTAAGCACGGGAACCTACGAGCAGTACTTC,CASSVSTGTYEQYF
.,TRBV28,.,TRBJ2-7,13,TGTGCCAGCAGTTTAGGGCCGAAGTACGAGCAGTACTTC,CASSLGPKYEQYF
.,TRBV7-8,TRBD2,TRBJ2-3,16,TGTGCCAGCAGCGGCCGCCGAGCGGGAAGCACAGATACGCAGTATTTT,CASSGRRAGSTDTQYF
.,TRBV19,TRBD1,TRBJ1-5,15,TGTGCCAGTAGTAGGGACAGGGGGAGCAATCAGCCCCAGCATTTT,CASSRDRGSNQPQHF
.,TRBV29-1,TRBD1,TRBJ1-2,13,TGCAGCGTTGCAGGACAGGCGGACTATGGCTACACCTTC,CSVAGQADYGYTF
once,TRBV5-4,.,TRBJ1-2,12,TGTGCCAGCAGCTTGGGGGGATATGGCTACACCTTC,CASSLGGYGYTF
once,TRBV18,.,TRBJ1-4,16,TGTGCCAGCTCACCACCGGCAGGGAGGGAAGGCGAAAAACTGTTTTTT,CASSPPAGREGEKLFF
.,TRBV5-6,.,TRBJ2-5,16,TGTGCCAGCAGCTTGGTAGGGAGGACTGTAGAAGAGACCCAGTACTTC,CASSLVGRTVEETQYF
once,TRBV28,.,TRBJ2-2,14,TGTGCCAGCAGTCGGGATAGGAACACCGGGGAGCTGTTTTTT,CASSRDRNTGELFF
.,TRBV27,TRBD1,TRBJ1-1,16,TGTGCCAGCAGTCCATTCCTGACAGGGCCGAACACTGAAGCTTTCTTT,CASSPFLTGPNTEAFF
.,TRBV5-1,.,TRBJ2-7,13,TGCGCCAGCAGCTTTTCAGGGGATTACGAGCAGTACTTC,CASSFSGDYEQYF
.,TRBV11-3,TRBD2,TRBJ2-3,17,TGTGCCAGCAGCTTAGTGGGGTTGAGGGGAGGGCCAGATACGCAGTATTTT,CASSLVGLRGGPDTQYF
.,TRBV5-1,TRBD1,TRBJ1-3,16,TGCGCCAGCAGCTTTACTGACCCGGGACAGGGGGACACCATATATTTT,CASSFTDPGQGDTIYF
.,TRBV5-1,TRBD1,TRBJ2-1,16,TGCGCCAGCAGCCCCACGTTGGGACAGAGCTACAATGAGCAGTTCTTC,CASSPTLGQSYNEQFF
.,TRBV7-8,.,TRBJ1-1,13,TGTGCCAGCAGCGGCCGGGCGAACACTGAAGCTTTCTTT,CASSGRANTEAFF
.,TRBV29-1,.,TRBJ1-1,14,TGCAGCGTTCGGACAGTTTGGCTGAACACTGAAGCTTTCTTT,CSVRTVWLNTEAFF
once,TRBV28,.,TRBJ2-7,15,TGTGCCAGCAGTCCTAGCTTCCGGGTCCCCTACGAGCAGTACTTC,CASSPSFRVPYEQYF
.,TRBV7-9,.,TRBJ1-5,16,TGTGCCAGCAGCTTAGGGCAGGGTCCTAGCAATCAGCCCCAGCATTTT,CASSLGQGPSNQPQHF
.,TRBV9,.,TRBJ2-7,16,TGTGCCAGCAGCCCCCACCCAAGGACGCCTACCTACGAGCAGTACTTC,CASSPHPRTPTYEQYF